This T cell receptor beta chain derives from a study of OX40 agonist ivuxolimab in advanced cancers. Background on the study: Given to patients was ivuxolimab, an agonistic anti-OX40 (CD134) antibody.

The CDR3 is 18 amino acids. V dropped 5 bases and J dropped 9; count of bases not matched to a gene: 22. The V gene's germline CDR1 is SGHAT and CDR2 FQNNGV. Libraries were prepared by immunoSEQ multiplex PCR; TCRdb keeps only in-frame clonotypes and omits some of them. The table has tens of thousands of clones, roughly nine tenths seen once. Samples were taken at baseline and on day 1 of cycles 4 and 7. The input for sequencing was CD4+ or CD8+ T cells sorted from blood, taken in a trial of the OX40 agonist ivuxolimab. The clonotype originates from an adult with an advanced solid tumor such as melanoma, head and neck, liver or kidney cancer. The J gene is TRBJ2-1, the V gene TRBV11-2; TRBD2 matches at 7 bases. The chain's CDR3 is CASSRDGRVAGGRGEQFF. The CDR3 DNA reads as TGTGCCAGCAGCCGCGACGGTCGTGTAGCGGGCGGACGGGGTGAGCAGTTCTTC. The full variable domain, its missing parts supplied by reference TRBV11-2 and TRBJ2-1, is EAGVAQSPRYKIIEKRQSVAFWCNPISGHATLYWYQQILGQGPKLLIQFQNNGVVDDSQLPKDRFSAERLKGVDSTLKIQPAKLEDSAVYLCASSRDGRVAGGRGEQFFGPGTRLTVL.